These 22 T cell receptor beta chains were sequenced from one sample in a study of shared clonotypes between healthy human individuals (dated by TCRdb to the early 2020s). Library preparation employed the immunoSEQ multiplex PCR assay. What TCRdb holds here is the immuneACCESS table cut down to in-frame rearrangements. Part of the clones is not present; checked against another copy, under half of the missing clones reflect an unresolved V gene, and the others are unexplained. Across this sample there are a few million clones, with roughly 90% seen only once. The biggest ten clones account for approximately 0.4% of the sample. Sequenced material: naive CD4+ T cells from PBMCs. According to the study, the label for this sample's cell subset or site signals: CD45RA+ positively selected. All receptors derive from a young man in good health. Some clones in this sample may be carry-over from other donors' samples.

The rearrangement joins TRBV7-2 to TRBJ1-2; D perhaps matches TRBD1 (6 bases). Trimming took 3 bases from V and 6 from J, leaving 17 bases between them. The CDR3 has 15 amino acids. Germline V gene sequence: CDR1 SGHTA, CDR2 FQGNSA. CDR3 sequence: CASSFKGGIVDGYTF. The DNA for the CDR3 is TGTGCCAGCAGCTTCAAGGGGGGTATTGTTGATGGCTACACCTTC.

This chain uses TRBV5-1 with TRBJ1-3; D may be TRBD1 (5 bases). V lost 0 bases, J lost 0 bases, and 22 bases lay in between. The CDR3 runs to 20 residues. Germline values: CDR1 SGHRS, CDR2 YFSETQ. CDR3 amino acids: CASSLEGSPRGFSSGNTIYF. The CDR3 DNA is TGCGCCAGCAGCTTGGAGGGCTCCCCGCGGGGGTTTAGCTCTGGAAACACCATATATTTT.

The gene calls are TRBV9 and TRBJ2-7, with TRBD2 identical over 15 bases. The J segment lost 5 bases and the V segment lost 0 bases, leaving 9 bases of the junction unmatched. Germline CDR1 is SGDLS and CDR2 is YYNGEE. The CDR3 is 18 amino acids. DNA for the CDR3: TGTGCCAGCAGCGTAGGGACTAGCGGGAGGGCCCTTGAGGACGAGCAGTACTTC. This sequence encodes CASSVGTSGRALEDEQYF.

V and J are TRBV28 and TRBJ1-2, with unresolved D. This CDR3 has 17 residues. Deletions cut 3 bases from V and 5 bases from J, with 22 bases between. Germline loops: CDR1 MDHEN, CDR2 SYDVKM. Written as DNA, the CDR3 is TGTGCCAGCAGTTTTGAACCAGCATGGACGGAACAATATGGCTACACCTTC. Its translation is CASSFEPAWTEQYGYTF.

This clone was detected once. As DNA, the CDR3 is TGTGCCAGCACTACGACTCCCTACGAGCAGTACTTC. It yields the protein CASTTTPYEQYF. The chain joins TRBV28 to TRBJ2-7, with unresolved D. Germline lookup yields CDR1 MDHEN and CDR2 SYDVKM. V was cut by 7 bases and J by 2 bases, with 9 bases left in between. This CDR3 has 12 amino acids.

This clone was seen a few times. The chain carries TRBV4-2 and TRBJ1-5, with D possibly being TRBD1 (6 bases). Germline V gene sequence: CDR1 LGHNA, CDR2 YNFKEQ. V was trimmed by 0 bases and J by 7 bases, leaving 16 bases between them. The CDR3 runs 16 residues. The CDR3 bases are TGTGCCAGCAGCCAAGATTTGCACAGGGTAGGCCAGCCCCAGCATTTT. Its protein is CASSQDLHRVGQPQHF.

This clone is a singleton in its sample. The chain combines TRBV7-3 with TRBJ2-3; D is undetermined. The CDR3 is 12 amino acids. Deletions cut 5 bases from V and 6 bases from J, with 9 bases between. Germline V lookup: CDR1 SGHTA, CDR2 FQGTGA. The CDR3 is CASSRTGDTQYF. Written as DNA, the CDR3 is TGTGCCAGCAGCCGAACCGGGGATACGCAGTATTTT.

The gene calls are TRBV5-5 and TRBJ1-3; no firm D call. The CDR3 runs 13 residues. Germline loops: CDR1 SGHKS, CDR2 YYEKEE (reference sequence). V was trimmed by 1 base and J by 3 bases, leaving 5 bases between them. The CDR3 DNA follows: TGTGCCAGCAGCTTGAAAGGTGGAAACACCATATATTTT. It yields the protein CASSLKGGNTIYF.

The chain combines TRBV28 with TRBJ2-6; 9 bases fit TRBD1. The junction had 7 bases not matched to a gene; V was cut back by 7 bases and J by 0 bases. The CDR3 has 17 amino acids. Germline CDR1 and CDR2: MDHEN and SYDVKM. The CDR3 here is CASMGRTGDSGANVLTF. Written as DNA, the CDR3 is TGTGCCAGCATGGGAAGGACAGGGGACTCTGGGGCCAACGTCCTGACTTTC.

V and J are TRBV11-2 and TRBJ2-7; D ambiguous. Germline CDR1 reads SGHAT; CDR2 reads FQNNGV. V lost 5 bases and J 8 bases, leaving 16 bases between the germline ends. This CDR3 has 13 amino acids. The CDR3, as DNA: TGTGCCAGCAGCCCAGCGTACGGCTTACAGCAGTACTTC. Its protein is CASSPAYGLQQYF.

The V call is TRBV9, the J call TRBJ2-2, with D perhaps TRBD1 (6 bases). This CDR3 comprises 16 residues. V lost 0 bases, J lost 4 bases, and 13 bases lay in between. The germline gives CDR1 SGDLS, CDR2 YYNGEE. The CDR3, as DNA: TGTGCCAGCAGCGTAGCTCCACAGGGCCCCACCGGGGAGCTGTTTTTT. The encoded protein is CASSVAPQGPTGELFF.

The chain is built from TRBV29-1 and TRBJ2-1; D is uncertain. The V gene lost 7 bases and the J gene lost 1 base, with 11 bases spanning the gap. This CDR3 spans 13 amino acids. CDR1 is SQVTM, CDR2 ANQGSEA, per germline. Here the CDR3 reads CSAIPVSYNEQFF. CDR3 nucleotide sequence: TGCAGCGCCATCCCGGTTTCCTACAATGAGCAGTTCTTC.

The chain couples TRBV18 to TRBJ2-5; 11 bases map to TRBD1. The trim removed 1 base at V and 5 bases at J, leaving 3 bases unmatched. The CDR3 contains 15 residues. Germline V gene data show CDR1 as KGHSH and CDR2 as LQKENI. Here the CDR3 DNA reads TGTGCCAGCTCACCACGGACAGGGGGCGATGAGACCCAGTACTTC. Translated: CASSPRTGGDETQYF. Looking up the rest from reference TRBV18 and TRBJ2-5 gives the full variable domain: NAGVMQNPRHLVRRRGQEARLRCSPMKGHSHVYWYRQLPEEGLKFMVYLQKENIIDESGMPKERFSAEFPKEGPSILRIQQVVRGDSAAYFCASSPRTGGDETQYFGPGTRLLVL.

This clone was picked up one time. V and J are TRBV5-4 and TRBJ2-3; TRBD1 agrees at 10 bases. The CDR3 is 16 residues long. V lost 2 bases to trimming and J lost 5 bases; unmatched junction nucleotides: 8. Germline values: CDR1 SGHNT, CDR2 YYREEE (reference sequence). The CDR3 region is CASSFRDRGNRDTQYF. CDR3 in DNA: TGTGCCAGCAGCTTTCGGGACAGGGGAAATCGAGATACGCAGTATTTT.

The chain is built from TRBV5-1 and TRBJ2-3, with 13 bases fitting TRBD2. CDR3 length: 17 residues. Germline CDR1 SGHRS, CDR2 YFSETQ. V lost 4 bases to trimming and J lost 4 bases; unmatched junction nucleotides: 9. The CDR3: CASSRGTSGTNADTQYF. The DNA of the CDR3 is TGCGCCAGCAGCCGAGGGACTAGCGGGACTAACGCAGATACGCAGTATTTT.

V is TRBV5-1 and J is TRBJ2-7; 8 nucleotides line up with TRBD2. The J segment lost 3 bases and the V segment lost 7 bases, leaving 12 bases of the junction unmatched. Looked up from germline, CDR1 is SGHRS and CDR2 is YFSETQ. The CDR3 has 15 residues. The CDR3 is CASRISLAGIYEQYF. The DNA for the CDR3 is TGCGCCAGCCGGATATCGCTAGCGGGCATCTACGAGCAGTACTTC.

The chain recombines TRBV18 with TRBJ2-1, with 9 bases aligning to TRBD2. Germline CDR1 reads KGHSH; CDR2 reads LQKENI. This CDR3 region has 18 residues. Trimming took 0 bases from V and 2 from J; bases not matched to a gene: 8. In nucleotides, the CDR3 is TGTGCCAGCTCACCACCGATAGGGACTAGCAGGGCCTACAATGAGCAGTTCTTC. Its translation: CASSPPIGTSRAYNEQFF.

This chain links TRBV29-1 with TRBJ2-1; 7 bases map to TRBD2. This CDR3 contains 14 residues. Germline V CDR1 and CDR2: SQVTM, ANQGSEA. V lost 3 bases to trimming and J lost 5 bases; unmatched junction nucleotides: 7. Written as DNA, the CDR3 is TGCAGCGTTGAGGGCGGGAGCCAGCACAATGAGCAGTTCTTC. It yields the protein CSVEGGSQHNEQFF.

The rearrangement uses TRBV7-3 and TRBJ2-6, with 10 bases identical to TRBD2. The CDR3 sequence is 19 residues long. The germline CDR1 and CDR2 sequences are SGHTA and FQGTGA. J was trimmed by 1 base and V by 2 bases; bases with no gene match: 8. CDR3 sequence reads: CASSLFSGRLLSGANVLTF. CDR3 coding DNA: TGTGCCAGCAGCTTATTTAGCGGGAGGCTCCTGTCTGGGGCCAACGTCCTGACTTTC. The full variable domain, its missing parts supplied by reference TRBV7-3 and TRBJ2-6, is GAGVSQTPSNKVTEKGKYVELRCDPISGHTALYWYRQSLGQGPEFLIYFQGTGAADDSGLPNDRFFAVRPEGSVSTLKIQRTERGDSAVYLCASSLFSGRLLSGANVLTFGAGSRLTVL.

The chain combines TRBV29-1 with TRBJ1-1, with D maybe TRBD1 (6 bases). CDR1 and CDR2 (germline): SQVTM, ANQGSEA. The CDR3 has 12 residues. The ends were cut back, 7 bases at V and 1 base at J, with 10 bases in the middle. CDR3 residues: CSAQGWNTEAFF. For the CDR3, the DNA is TGCAGCGCCCAGGGGTGGAACACTGAAGCTTTCTTT.

CDR3 nucleotide sequence: TGCGCCAGCAGCCAAGATTCTGTTAGCGGGTCCACAGATACGCAGTATTTT. Translation: CASSQDSVSGSTDTQYF. The chain uses TRBV4-1 and TRBJ2-3; TRBD2 matches at 7 bases. The length of the CDR3 is 17 residues. Trimming cost V 0 bases and J 2 bases; bases outside gene matches: 8. CDR1 is MGHRA and CDR2 is YSYEKL in the germline V gene.

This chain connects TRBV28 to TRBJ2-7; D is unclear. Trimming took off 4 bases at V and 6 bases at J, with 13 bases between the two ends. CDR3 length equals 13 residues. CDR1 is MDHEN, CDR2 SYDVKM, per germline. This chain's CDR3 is CASSSPIVSEQYF. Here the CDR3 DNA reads TGTGCCAGCAGTTCTCCTATCGTTAGCGAGCAGTACTTC.